This T cell receptor (beta chain) was sequenced for a study of T cells after yellow fever vaccination. Study-level points and caveats: The bulk population could contribute abundant contaminating clonotypes to FACS-sorted repertoires.

Germline V gene data show CDR1 as SGHAT and CDR2 as FQNNGV. Trimming at V came to 0 bases and at J to 15 bases, leaving 11 bases not matched to a gene. This CDR3 comprises 15 residues. 5'RACE template switching produced TCR cDNA carrying a universal primer site and UMIs. TCRdb reprocessed the 5' RACE reads via MiXCR and lists one record per CDR3 protein. The sample lists around 320,000 distinct CDR3 sequences, approximately 10% occurring once. Comment on this clonotype: Its target is unknown.

Source: CD4+ T cells sorted from PBMCs, taken 5 days after the yellow fever booster vaccination. The TCR was taken from a man between 18 and 35 years old who received the YFV17D yellow fever vaccine. V gene TRBV11-2 combines with J gene TRBJ2-2; 9 nucleotides line up with TRBD1. CDR3 residues: CASSLETITGGKVFF. CDR3 bases: TGTGCCAGCAGCTTAGAGACCATCACAGGGGGCAAGGTGTTTTTT.